This T cell receptor (beta chain) was identified in a study of T cell responses to AZD1222 COVID-19 vaccine. Study-wide findings and caveats: It was only after the peak T cell response that any repertoires were sampled. It should be noted that donors were predominantly white British and more often female, and clonal diversity was possibly underestimated. Researchers report vaccine-associated CD4 TCRs spanning spike, with dominance at 160-218 and 743-854. Just six people given AZD1222 tested seropositive at baseline.

TCRdb keeps only in-frame clones here, not all; method: immunoSEQ multiplex PCR. The data show 120,000 to 150,000 clones, roughly four fifths seen once. About this clone itself: Its cognate antigen is unknown.

CDR3 length equals 16 residues. Per the germline V gene, CDR1 is SGHDN and CDR2 is FVKESK. Losses at the gene ends were 4 bases for V and 3 bases for J; bases not matched to a gene: 12. This sequence joins TRBV14 and TRBJ2-7; 7 bases are shared with TRBD1. Specimen: peripheral blood, collected on day 0 of MenACWY control vaccination. This clonotype originated in an adult in good health. DNA for the CDR3: TGTGCCAGCAGCCCCCGACCACAGGGGAGAATCTACGAGCAGTACTTC. The encoded protein is CASSPRPQGRIYEQYF.